Included here is one T cell receptor beta chain sequence, with context. Its antigen is unidentified. From the RT-PCR reads, TCRdb called clonotypes with MiXCR, one entry per CDR3 protein. The sample has around 790,000 distinct CDR3 sequences, around 21% seen once. Germline CDR1 MDHEN, CDR2 SYDVKM. The CDR3 is 14 residues long. J lost 1 base, V lost 7 bases, and 4 bases had no gene match. These data are taken from a study of response to subunit inactivated influenza vaccine. Findings of the study overall: The authors suggested that few new T cells are recruited per seasonal influenza vaccination.

This specimen was PBMCs from blood, taken 4 to 6 days after vaccination. The source is a man aged 45-65 years who received an inactivated influenza vaccine. The V and J genes are TRBV28 and TRBJ2-1, with 7 positions matching TRBD2. The chain's CDR3 is CASNGAGSYNEQFF. The DNA of the CDR3 is TGTGCCAGCAATGGAGCGGGGTCCTACAATGAGCAGTTCTTC. Full variable domain (remainder filled in from reference TRBV28 and TRBJ2-1): DVKVTQSSRYLVKRTGEKVFLECVQDMDHENMFWYRQDPGLGLRLIYFSYDVKMKEKGDIPEGYSVSREKKERFSLILESASTNQTSMYLCASNGAGSYNEQFFGPGTRLTVL.